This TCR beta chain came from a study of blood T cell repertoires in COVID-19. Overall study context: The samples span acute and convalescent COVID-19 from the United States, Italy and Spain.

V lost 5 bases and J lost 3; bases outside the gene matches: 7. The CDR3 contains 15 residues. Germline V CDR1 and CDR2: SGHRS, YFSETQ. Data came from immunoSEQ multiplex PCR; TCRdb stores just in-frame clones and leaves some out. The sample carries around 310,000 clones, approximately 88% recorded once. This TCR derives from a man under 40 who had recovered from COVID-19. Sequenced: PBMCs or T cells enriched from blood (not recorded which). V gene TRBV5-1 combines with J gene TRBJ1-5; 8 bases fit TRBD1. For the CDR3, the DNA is TGCGCCAGCAGGAGAGGGACAGGAATCAATCAGCCCCAGCATTTT. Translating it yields CASRRGTGINQPQHF.